This T cell receptor beta chain is drawn from a study of blood T cell repertoires in COVID-19. V dropped 5 bases and J dropped 0; count of bases not matched to a gene: 3. The germline V gene has CDR1 ENHRY and CDR2 SYGVKD. The CDR3 is 14 residues long. Libraries were prepared by immunoSEQ multiplex PCR; TCRdb keeps only in-frame clonotypes and omits some of them. Here the sample spans a few hundred thousand clones, 80% being singletons. The clonotype was recovered from a human donor in a cohort sampled during active COVID-19. The source material was peripheral blood. The chain carries TRBV10-3 and TRBJ2-5, with TRBD2 identical over 7 bases. CDR3 coding DNA: TGTGCCATCAGTTGGCTAGCGGACCAAGAGACCCAGTACTTC. This translates into CAISWLADQETQYF.